This entry features one T cell receptor beta chain sequence. The antigen is undetermined. The PCR was carried out with 60 Vbeta primers and 13 Jbeta primers. The authors' processing: In a later analysis, of about 80 million unique beta chains, about 12 million appeared in at least two donors. Using immunoSEQ multiplex PCR, the repertoire was profiled, and TCRdb retains in-frame clones only, with some absent. D and trimming were read from the DNA, whereas the V and J calls and clone size are those reported in that table. The data show about 150,000 clones, around 10% seen once. The data were obtained in a study of cytomegalovirus exposure and HLA in healthy donors. Study findings and constraints: An Asian-associated ancestry cluster reportedly showed fewer N-insertions than the roughly 700-donor mean in a later analysis.

Nominally healthy donors provided the samples, though records likely missed some immune exposures. The length of the CDR3 is 17 residues. Germline CDR1 and CDR2: LGHNT and FRNRAP. V lost 3 bases to trimming and J lost 3 bases; unmatched junction nucleotides: 11. The sequenced sample consisted of PBMCs. The sequence was collected from a man aged 50 to 60 in good health and CMV-seronegative. This sequence joins TRBV12-5 and TRBJ1-5; 7 nucleotides match TRBD1. CDR3 sequence: CASGFERQGNSNQPQHF. The CDR3, as DNA: TGTGCTAGTGGTTTTGAGAGACAGGGTAATTCCAATCAGCCCCAGCATTTT.